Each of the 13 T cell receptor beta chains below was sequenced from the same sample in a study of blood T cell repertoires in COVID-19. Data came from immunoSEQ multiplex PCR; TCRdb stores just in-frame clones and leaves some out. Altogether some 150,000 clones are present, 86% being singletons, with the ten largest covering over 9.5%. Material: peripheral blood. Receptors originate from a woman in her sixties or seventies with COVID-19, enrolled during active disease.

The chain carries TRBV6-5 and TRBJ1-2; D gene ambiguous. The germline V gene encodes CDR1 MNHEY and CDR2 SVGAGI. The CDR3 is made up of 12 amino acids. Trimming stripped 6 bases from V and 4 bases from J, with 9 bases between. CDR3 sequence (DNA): TGTGCCAGCAGCGAGGGTCGCTATGGCTACACCTTC. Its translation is CASSEGRYGYTF.

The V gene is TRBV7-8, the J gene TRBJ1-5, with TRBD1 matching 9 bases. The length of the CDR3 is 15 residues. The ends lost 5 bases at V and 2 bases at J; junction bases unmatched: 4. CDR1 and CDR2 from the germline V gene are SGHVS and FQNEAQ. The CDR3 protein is CASSPWTGGNQPQHF. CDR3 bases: TGTGCCAGCAGCCCGTGGACAGGGGGCAATCAGCCCCAGCATTTT.

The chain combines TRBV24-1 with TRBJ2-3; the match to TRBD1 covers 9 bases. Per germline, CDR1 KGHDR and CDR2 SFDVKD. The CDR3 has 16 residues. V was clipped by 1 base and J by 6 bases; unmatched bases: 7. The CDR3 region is CATSDFTGGGLDTQYF. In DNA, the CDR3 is TGTGCCACCAGTGATTTTACAGGGGGCGGATTGGATACGCAGTATTTT.

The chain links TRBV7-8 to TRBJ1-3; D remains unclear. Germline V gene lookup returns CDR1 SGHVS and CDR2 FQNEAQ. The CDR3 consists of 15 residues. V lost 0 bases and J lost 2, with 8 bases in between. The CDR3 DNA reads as TGTGCCAGCAGCTTAGCGCGGGCGGCTGGAAACACCATATATTTT. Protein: CASSLARAAGNTIYF.

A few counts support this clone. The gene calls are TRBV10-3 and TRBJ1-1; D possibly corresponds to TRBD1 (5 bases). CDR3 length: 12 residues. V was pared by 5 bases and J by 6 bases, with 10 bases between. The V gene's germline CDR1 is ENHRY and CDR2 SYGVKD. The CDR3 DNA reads TGTGCCATCAGTTCGGACAAACCTGAAGCTTTCTTT. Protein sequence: CAISSDKPEAFF.

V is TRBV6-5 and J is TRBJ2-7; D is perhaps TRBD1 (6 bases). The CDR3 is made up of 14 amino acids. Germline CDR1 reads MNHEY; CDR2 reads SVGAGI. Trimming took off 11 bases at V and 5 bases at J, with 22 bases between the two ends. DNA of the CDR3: TGTGCCTCTAAAACGGCGGCAGGGGTCCACGAGCAGTACTTC. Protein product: CASKTAAGVHEQYF.

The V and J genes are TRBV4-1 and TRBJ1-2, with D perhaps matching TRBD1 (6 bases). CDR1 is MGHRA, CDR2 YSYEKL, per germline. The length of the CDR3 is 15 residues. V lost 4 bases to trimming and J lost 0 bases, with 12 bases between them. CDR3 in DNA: TGCGCCAGCAGCCTCCGGGACATCGCTAACTATGGCTACACCTTC. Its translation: CASSLRDIANYGYTF.

The CDR3 loop is CASSLSLSQETQYF. The CDR3 DNA reads TGTGCCAGCAGCTTAAGTCTCAGCCAAGAGACCCAGTACTTC. This chain connects TRBV7-2 to TRBJ2-5; unclear D gene. CDR1 and CDR2 from the germline V gene are SGHTA and FQGNSA. Between the trimmed V and J ends, which lost 2 bases and 1 base, there was a span of 8 bases. The CDR3 contains 14 residues.

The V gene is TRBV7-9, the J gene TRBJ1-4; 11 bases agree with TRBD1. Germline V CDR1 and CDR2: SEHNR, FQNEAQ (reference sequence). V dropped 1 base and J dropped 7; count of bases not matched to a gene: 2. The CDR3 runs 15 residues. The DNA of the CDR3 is TGTGCCAGCAGCTTAGGGACAGGGGGCGGTGAAAAACTGTTTTTT. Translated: CASSLGTGGGEKLFF.

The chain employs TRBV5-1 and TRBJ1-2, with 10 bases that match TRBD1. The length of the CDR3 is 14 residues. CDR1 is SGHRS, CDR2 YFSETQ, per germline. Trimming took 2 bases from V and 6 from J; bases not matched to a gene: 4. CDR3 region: CASSLPGQGHGYTF. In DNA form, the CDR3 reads TGCGCCAGCAGCTTACCGGGACAGGGGCATGGCTACACCTTC.

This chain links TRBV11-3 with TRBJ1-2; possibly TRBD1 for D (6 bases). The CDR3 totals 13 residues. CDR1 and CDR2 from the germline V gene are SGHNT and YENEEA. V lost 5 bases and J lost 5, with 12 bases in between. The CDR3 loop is CASSKRTGYGYTF. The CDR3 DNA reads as TGTGCCAGCAGCAAACGCACAGGGTATGGCTACACCTTC.

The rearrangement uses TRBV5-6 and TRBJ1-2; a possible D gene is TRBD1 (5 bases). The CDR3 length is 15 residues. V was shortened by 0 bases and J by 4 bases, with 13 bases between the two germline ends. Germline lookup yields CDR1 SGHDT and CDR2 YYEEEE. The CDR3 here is CASSLGLDKPYGYTF. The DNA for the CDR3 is TGTGCCAGCAGCTTGGGATTGGACAAGCCCTATGGCTACACCTTC.

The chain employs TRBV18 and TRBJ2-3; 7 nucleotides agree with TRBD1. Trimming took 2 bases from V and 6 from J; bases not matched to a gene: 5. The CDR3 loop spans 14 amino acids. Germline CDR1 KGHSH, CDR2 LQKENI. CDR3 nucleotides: TGTGCCAGCTCACCAACCCCGACAGGGGATACGCAGTATTTT. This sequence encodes CASSPTPTGDTQYF.